The text below deals with one T cell receptor beta chain. Its antigen is not identified. 13 Jbeta primers and 60 Vbeta primers were used for the PCR. Clones were read by immunoSEQ multiplex PCR, and TCRdb kept only the in-frame ones, dropping some. This repertoire shows about 120,000 clones, 78% found once; its top ten account for about 3.3%. The sample comes from a study of cytomegalovirus exposure and HLA in healthy donors. Whole-study results and caveats: HLA allele associations emerged for under 20,000 TCR beta sequences in a later analysis, at 0.05 false discovery rate. Fewer than 200 TCR beta chains were listed as cytomegalovirus-associated. Later findings reportedly placed an Asian-associated ancestry cluster below the approximately 650-donor mean for N-insertions.

V gave up 0 bases and J gave up 5 bases, with 14 bases separating them. Germline V lookup: CDR1 SGHRS, CDR2 YFSETQ. CDR3 length equals 16 residues. This clonotype was sampled from a woman under 40 in good health and CMV-seropositive. The V gene is TRBV5-1, the J gene TRBJ2-2; perhaps TRBD1 as D (7 bases). Sequenced material: PBMCs. CDR3 DNA: TGCGCCAGCAGCTTGGGGCGGGACAGTGCTACCGGGGAGCTGTTTTTT. Its translation: CASSLGRDSATGELFF.